This TCR beta chain was profiled in a study of a mutant IDH1 vaccine in newly diagnosed glioma. General observations from the study: No link was apparently found between pseudoprogression and changes in top peripheral T cell clonotypes.

Using immunoSEQ multiplex PCR, the repertoire was profiled, and TCRdb retains in-frame clones only, with some absent. This sample has fewer than 70,000 clones; less than 85% occur once, and the top ten carry 3.5% to 4.5%. Germline-derived CDR1 and CDR2 are MDHEN and SYDVKM. The V and J ends lost 6 bases and 1 base respectively, with 18 bases between them. The CDR3 spans 16 residues. Time point indicated: week 11, during vaccination. Every vaccine dose comprised 300 ug of mutant IDH1 20-mer peptide plus topical imiquimod. Each tumor in the donors was a new WHO grade 3 or 4 astrocytoma, IDH1-mutant and ATRX-lost. Remarks on this clone: Its antigen is still unknown.

Source: PBMCs, taken from a glioma patient whose treatment included an IDH1 peptide vaccine. The genes are TRBV28 and TRBJ1-1, with a weak D call TRBD1 (5 bases). The sequence was obtained from a man aged 25 to 45 with glioma. The CDR3 protein is CASRKYGGSGNTEAFF. The CDR3 DNA follows: TGTGCCAGCAGGAAATACGGGGGGTCCGGGAACACTGAAGCTTTCTTT.